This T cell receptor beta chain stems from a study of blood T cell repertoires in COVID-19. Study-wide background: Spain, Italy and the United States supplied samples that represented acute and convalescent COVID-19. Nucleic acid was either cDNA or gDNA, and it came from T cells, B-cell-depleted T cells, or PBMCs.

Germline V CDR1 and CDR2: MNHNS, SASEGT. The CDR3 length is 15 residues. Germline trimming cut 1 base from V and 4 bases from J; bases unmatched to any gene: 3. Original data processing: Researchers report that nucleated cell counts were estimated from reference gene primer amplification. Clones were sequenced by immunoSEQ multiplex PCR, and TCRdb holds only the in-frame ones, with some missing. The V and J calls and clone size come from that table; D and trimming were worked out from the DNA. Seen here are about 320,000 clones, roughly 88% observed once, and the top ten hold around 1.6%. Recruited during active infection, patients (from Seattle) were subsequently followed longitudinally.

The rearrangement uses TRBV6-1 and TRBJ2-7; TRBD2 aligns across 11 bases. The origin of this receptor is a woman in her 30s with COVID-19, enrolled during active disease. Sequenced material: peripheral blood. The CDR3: CASSEGSGGVYEQYV. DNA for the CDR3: TGTGCCAGCAGTGAAGGTAGCGGGGGGGTTTACGAGCAGTACGTC.